One and the same sample provided the 21 T cell receptor beta chains below, sequenced in a study of blood T cell repertoires in COVID-19. Data came from immunoSEQ multiplex PCR; TCRdb stores just in-frame clones and leaves some out. The data show 360,000 or so clones, less than 90% seen once. The sample consisted of PBMCs or T cells enriched from blood (not recorded which). The origin of the receptors is a woman in her fifties or sixties who had recovered from COVID-19.

This chain connects TRBV6-1 to TRBJ1-3; 7 bases are shared with TRBD1. Per the germline V gene, CDR1 is MNHNS and CDR2 is SASEGT. The CDR3 loop spans 15 amino acids. The J segment lost 2 bases and the V segment lost 3 bases, leaving 4 bases of the junction unmatched. CDR3 nucleotide sequence: TGTGCCAGCAGTGACAGGGGGGTGGCTGGAAACACCATATATTTT. Residues: CASSDRGVAGNTIYF.

The chain uses TRBV19 and TRBJ1-4; perhaps TRBD1 as D (6 bases). Trimming pared 5 bases from V and 4 bases from J, leaving 14 bases between. The germline V gene has CDR1 LNHDA and CDR2 SQIVND (reference sequence). The CDR3 contains 15 residues. The CDR3 sequence: CASSGQGRFNEKLFF. CDR3 DNA: TGTGCCAGTAGTGGCCAGGGGCGCTTTAATGAAAAACTGTTTTTT.

This chain joins TRBV10-3 and TRBJ2-1; 10 nucleotides line up with TRBD2. Germline trimming cut 4 bases from V and 9 bases from J; bases unmatched to any gene: 9. Germline CDR1 ENHRY, CDR2 SYGVKD. This CDR3 region has 15 residues. The CDR3 bases are TGTGCCATCAGTGCAGGTAGCGGGGGGAAAAGTGAGCAGTTCTTC. Its translation: CAISAGSGGKSEQFF.

This clone was found once. The rearrangement joins TRBV19 to TRBJ2-7, with 8 bases that match TRBD1. Germline V gene data show CDR1 as LNHDA and CDR2 as SQIVND (reference sequence). The CDR3 contains 14 residues. Trimming at V came to 4 bases and at J to 5 bases, leaving 7 bases not matched to a gene. The CDR3 DNA is TGTGCCAGTAGTACAGGGGGCCAAGTCAACGAGCAGTACTTC. It specifies CASSTGGQVNEQYF.

This clone was seen only once. The CDR3 coding sequence is TGTGCCAGCAGCTCACAGGGGCCCCAGCATTTT. Translation gives CASSSQGPQHF. The chain is built from TRBV7-9 and TRBJ1-5; TRBD1 is a possible D gene (6 bases). CDR1 and CDR2 (germline): SEHNR, FQNEAQ (reference sequence). This CDR3 has 11 amino acids. The V end was cut by 4 bases, the J end by 9 bases, with 7 bases between.

The V call is TRBV5-1, the J call TRBJ2-1; D is unclear. Trimming removed 3 bases from V and 5 bases from J, with 12 bases in between. This CDR3 region has 14 residues. Germline V CDR1 and CDR2: SGHRS, YFSETQ. CDR3 DNA sequence: TGCGCCAGCAGCTCCACTAATATTGACAATGAGCAGTTCTTC. It yields the protein CASSSTNIDNEQFF.

This chain links TRBV19 with TRBJ1-1; the D gene is possibly TRBD1 (5 bases). With 9 bases removed from V and 7 bases from J, the gap between germline ends came to 18 bases. This CDR3 contains 13 residues. CDR1 LNHDA and CDR2 SQIVND come from the germline V gene (reference sequence). The CDR3 DNA follows: TGTGCCAGCCGGGGGAGAGGATTGCATGAAGCTTTCTTT. Its protein product is CASRGRGLHEAFF.

The V and J genes are TRBV9 and TRBJ2-3, with 15 bases matching TRBD2. The CDR3 length is 23 residues. The J segment lost 7 bases and the V segment lost 0 bases, leaving 24 bases of the junction unmatched. Germline V gene lookup returns CDR1 SGDLS and CDR2 YYNGEE. As DNA, the CDR3 is TGTGCCAGCAGCGTAGAGGGCGTAACCGGGACTAGCGGGAGGCTCCTCCTCGGTCATACGCAGTATTTT. It codes for CASSVEGVTGTSGRLLLGHTQYF.

This chain connects TRBV10-1 to TRBJ2-7; D is possibly TRBD2 (6 bases). Looked up from germline, CDR1 is WNHNN and CDR2 is SYGVQD (reference sequence). This CDR3 is built from 11 residues. The CDR3 reads CADGSSYEQYF. Here the CDR3 DNA reads TGCGCTGACGGGAGCTCCTACGAGCAGTACTTC.

The V and J genes are TRBV5-4 and TRBJ2-7; 14 positions agree with TRBD2. Germline-derived CDR1 and CDR2 are SGHNT and YYREEE (reference sequence). This CDR3 spans 17 amino acids. The junction had 7 bases not matched to a gene; V was cut back by 3 bases and J by 2 bases. The CDR3 region is CASSWGLAGAITYEQYF. As DNA, the CDR3 is TGTGCCAGCAGCTGGGGACTAGCGGGAGCGATCACCTACGAGCAGTACTTC.

V is TRBV6-5 and J is TRBJ1-2; D possibly corresponds to TRBD1 (5 bases). The CDR3 extends over 14 amino acids. In germline, CDR1 is MNHEY, CDR2 SVGAGI. The germline V and J ends were trimmed by 2 bases and 4 bases, with 11 bases remaining between them. The CDR3 here is CASSYGGVLYGYTF. DNA of the CDR3: TGTGCCAGCAGTTACGGGGGGGTGCTCTATGGCTACACCTTC.

This chain uses TRBV6-5 with TRBJ2-1, with D perhaps matching TRBD2 (6 bases). CDR3 size: 13 residues. V gave up 0 bases and J gave up 7 bases, with 7 bases separating them. Germline V gene sequence: CDR1 MNHEY, CDR2 SVGAGI. CDR3 loop: CASSYSSGNEQFF. The CDR3 DNA reads as TGTGCCAGCAGTTACTCGAGCGGGAATGAGCAGTTCTTC.

The CDR3 DNA reads TGCGCCAGCAGTCAACACCACCGAGGGAGGGCCGGTTATTTTTTAGATACGCAGTATTTT. Translated, it gives CASSQHHRGRAGYFLDTQYF. The chain is built from TRBV23-1 and TRBJ2-3, with 7 bases fitting TRBD2. TRBV23-1 is labeled an ORF, and its function is uncertain. After removal of 2 bases from V and 5 bases from J, the junction contained 22 bases not matched to a gene. There are 20 residues in the CDR3.

The chain combines TRBV19 with TRBJ2-1; D is ambiguous. The CDR3 loop spans 13 amino acids. V lost 3 bases and J 5 bases, leaving 8 bases between the germline ends. The germline gives CDR1 LNHDA, CDR2 SQIVND (reference sequence). Here the CDR3 reads CASSINTHNEQFF. The CDR3 region has the DNA TGTGCCAGTAGTATTAACACCCACAATGAGCAGTTCTTC.

This clone was found many times. This chain connects TRBV30 to TRBJ2-7; 11 nucleotides align to TRBD1. Unmatched junction bases numbered 1, after V lost 5 bases and J lost 4 bases. Germline CDR1 and CDR2: GTSNPN and SVGIG (reference sequence). CDR3 length equals 12 residues. The CDR3 bases are TGTGCCTGGGGGACAGGGGGATACGAGCAGTACTTC. Translation gives CAWGTGGYEQYF.

The V gene is TRBV11-3, the J gene TRBJ1-1; no reliable D call. Trimming took 7 bases from V and 5 from J, leaving 11 bases between them. This CDR3 comprises 12 residues. Germline CDR1 reads SGHNT; CDR2 reads YENEEA. The CDR3 DNA reads TGTGCCAGCATCGGGGTCGGGACTGAAGCTTTCTTT. This codes for CASIGVGTEAFF.

The chain recombines TRBV6-2 or TRBV6-3 with TRBJ2-7; no clear D. CDR1 and CDR2 (germline): MNHEY, SVGEGT. This CDR3 contains 14 residues. The V end lost 0 bases, the J end lost 0 bases, and 6 bases lay between the germline ends. CDR3 nucleotide sequence: TGTGCCAGCAGTTACTCTCAGAACTCCTACGAGCAGTACTTC. Translating gives CASSYSQNSYEQYF.

The chain has TRBV5-6 and TRBJ2-1, with D tentatively TRBD2 (6 bases). The CDR3 has 12 amino acids. Trimming took 4 bases from V and 15 from J, leaving 17 bases between them. CDR1 is SGHDT, CDR2 YYEEEE, per germline. CDR3 residues: CASSPGRGPGFF. CDR3 coding DNA: TGTGCCAGCAGCCCGGGGCGGGGACCGGGGTTCTTC.

The V gene is TRBV6-6, the J gene TRBJ2-7; TRBD2 agrees at 9 bases. The germline gives CDR1 MNHNY, CDR2 SVGAGI (reference sequence). This CDR3 is built from 14 residues. Trimming cost V 6 bases and J 6 bases; bases outside gene matches: 9. CDR3: CASRTGGTSFEQYF. In DNA, the CDR3 is TGTGCCAGCAGGACTGGAGGGACTAGCTTCGAGCAGTACTTC.

This chain links TRBV7-2 with TRBJ1-2; the D is unclear. The CDR3 has 13 residues. Trimming took off 5 bases at V and 8 bases at J, with 15 bases between the two ends. Germline CDR1 is SGHTA and CDR2 is FQGNSA. The CDR3 sequence: CASSPIEGSGYTF. The CDR3 coding sequence is TGTGCCAGCAGCCCTATTGAGGGTAGCGGCTACACCTTC.

The chain couples TRBV3-1 (or the pseudogene TRBV3-2) to TRBJ2-1, with a possible D match to TRBD2 (5 bases). The CDR3 spans 14 residues. Germline V gene data show CDR1 as LGHDT and CDR2 as YNNKEL (reference sequence). Trimming cost V 0 bases and J 10 bases, with 13 bases left between them. CDR3 in DNA: TGTGCCAGCAGCCAAGACCCTAGCCCCCGGGAGCAGTTCTTC. Amino acids: CASSQDPSPREQFF.